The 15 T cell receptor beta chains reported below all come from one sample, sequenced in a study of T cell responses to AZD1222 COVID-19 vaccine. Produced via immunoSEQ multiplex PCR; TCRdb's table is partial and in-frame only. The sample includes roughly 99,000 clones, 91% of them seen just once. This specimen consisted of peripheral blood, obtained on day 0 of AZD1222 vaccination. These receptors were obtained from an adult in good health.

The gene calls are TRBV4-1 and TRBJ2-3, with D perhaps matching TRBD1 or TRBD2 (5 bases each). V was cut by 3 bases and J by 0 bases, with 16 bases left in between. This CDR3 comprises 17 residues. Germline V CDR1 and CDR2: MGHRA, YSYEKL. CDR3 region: CASSQVSLGVSTDTQYF. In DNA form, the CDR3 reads TGCGCCAGCAGCCAGGTCAGTCTGGGGGTGAGCACAGATACGCAGTATTTT.

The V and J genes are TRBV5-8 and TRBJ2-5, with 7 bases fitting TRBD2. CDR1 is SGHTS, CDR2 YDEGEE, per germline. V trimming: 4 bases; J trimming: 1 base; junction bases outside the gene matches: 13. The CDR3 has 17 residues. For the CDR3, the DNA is TGTGCCAGCAGCACACTTCGCCAGGGAGGGATCCAAGAGACCCAGTACTTC. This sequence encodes CASSTLRQGGIQETQYF.

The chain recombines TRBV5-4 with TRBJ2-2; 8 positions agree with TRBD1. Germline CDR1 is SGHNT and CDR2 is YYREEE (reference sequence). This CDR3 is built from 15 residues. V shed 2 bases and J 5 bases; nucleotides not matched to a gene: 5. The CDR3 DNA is TGTGCCAGCAGCTTCGGTGACAGGGGTACCGGGGAGCTGTTTTTT. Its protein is CASSFGDRGTGELFF.

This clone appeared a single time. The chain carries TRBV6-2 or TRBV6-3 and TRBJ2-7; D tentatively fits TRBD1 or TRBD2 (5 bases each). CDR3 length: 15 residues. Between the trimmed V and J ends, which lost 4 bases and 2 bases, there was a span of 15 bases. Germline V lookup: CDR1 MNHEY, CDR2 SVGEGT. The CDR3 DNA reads TGTGCCAGCAGTTTAGCCCCAGGGACCGCCTACGAGCAGTACTTC. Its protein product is CASSLAPGTAYEQYF.

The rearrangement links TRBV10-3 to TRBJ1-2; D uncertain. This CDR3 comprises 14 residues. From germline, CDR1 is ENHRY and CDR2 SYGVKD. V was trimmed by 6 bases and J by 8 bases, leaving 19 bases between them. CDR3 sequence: CAISGNPGVQGYTF. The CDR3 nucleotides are TGTGCCATCAGCGGGAATCCCGGGGTCCAGGGCTACACCTTC.

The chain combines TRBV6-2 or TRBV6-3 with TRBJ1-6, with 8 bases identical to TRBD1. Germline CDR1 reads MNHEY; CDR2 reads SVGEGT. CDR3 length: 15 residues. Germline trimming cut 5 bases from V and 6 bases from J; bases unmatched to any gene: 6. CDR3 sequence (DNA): TGTGCCAGCAGTGACCGACAGGGGAGTAATTCACCCCTCCACTTT. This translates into CASSDRQGSNSPLHF.

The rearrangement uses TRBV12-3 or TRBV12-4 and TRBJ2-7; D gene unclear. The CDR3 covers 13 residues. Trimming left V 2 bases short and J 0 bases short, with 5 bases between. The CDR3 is CASSLYFSYEQYF. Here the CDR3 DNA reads TGTGCCAGCAGTTTATACTTCTCCTACGAGCAGTACTTC.

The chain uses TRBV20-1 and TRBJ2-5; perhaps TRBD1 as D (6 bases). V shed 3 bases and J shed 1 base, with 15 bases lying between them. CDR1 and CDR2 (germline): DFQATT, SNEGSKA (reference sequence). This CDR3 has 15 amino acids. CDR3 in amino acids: CSASPTPGVQETQYF. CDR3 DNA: TGCAGTGCTAGTCCCACGCCAGGGGTCCAAGAGACCCAGTACTTC.

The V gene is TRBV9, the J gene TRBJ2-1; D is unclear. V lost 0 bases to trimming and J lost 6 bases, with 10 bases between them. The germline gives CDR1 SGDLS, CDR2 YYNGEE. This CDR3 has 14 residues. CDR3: CASSVGAAGNEQFF. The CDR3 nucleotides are TGTGCCAGCAGCGTAGGCGCGGCAGGCAATGAGCAGTTCTTC.

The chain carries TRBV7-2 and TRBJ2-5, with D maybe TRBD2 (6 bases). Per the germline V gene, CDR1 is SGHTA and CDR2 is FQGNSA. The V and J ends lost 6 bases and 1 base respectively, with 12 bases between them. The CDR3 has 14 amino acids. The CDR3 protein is CASSKTGLQETQYF. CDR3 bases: TGTGCCAGCAGTAAAACGGGACTCCAAGAGACCCAGTACTTC.

The DNA for the CDR3 is TGTGCCAGCAGTTACCGCGCAGGGGGCTCCTACAATGAGCAGTTCTTC. Translating it yields CASSYRAGGSYNEQFF. The chain links TRBV6-5 to TRBJ2-1; TRBD1 agrees at 7 bases. V dropped 2 bases and J dropped 0; count of bases not matched to a gene: 4. This CDR3 has 16 residues. The germline CDR1 and CDR2 sequences are MNHEY and SVGAGI.

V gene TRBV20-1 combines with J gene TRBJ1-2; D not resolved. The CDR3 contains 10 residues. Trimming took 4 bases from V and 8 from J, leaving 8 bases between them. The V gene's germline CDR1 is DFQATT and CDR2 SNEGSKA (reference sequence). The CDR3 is CSANYEGYTF. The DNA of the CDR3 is TGCAGTGCTAACTATGAAGGCTACACCTTC.

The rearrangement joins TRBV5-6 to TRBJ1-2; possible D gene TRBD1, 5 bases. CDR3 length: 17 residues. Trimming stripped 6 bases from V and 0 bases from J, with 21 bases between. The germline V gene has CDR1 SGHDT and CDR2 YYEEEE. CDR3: CASNLTGTAGSNYGYTF. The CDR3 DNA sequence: TGTGCCAGCAACCTGACTGGAACGGCAGGGTCTAACTATGGCTACACCTTC. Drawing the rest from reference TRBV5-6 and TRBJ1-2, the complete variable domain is DAGVTQSPTHLIKTRGQQVTLRCSPKSGHDTVSWYQQALGQGPQFIFQYYEEEERQRGNFPDRFSGHQFPNYSSELNVNALLLGDSALYLCASNLTGTAGSNYGYTFGSGTRLTVV.

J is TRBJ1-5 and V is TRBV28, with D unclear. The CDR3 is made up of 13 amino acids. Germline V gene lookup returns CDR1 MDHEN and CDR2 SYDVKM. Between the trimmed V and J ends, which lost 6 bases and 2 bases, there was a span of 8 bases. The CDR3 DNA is TGTGCCAGCAGCTTCGATGGCAATCAGCCCCAGCATTTT. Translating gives CASSFDGNQPQHF.

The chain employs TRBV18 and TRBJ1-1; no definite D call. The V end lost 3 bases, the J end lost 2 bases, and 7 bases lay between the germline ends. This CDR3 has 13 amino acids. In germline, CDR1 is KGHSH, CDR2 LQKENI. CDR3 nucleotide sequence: TGTGCCAGCTCACCCGAGATAAACACTGAAGCTTTCTTT. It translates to CASSPEINTEAFF.